One sample yielded the 13 T cell receptor beta chains listed below, sequenced in a study of T-cell memory formation after mild COVID-19 (dated by TCRdb to the early 2020s). Library preparation employed 5' RACE. The sample was run on an Illumina NovaSeq 6000. Clones were called with MiXCR by TCRdb after fastp trimmed the public reads at Q25, and only in-frame beta chains were retained. Rows merge per CDR3 protein into single entries with the most common DNA and genes. The sample includes 350,000 to 400,000 distinct CDR3 sequences, with roughly 14% observed a single time. Clones ranked in the top ten supply around 21% of the sample. The sequencing input was PBMCs or a T cell subset sorted from them (not recorded which). All receptors come from a man younger than 30 who had mild COVID-19 (a few samples of this study predate the infection). The sample titles of this study are shuffled in the database, so cell type and time point are left out; the donor was told from shared clones.

The chain's CDR3 is CASSFTFSETQYF. The CDR3, as DNA: TGTGCCAGCAGTTTCACATTTTCAGAGACCCAGTACTTC. The rearrangement uses TRBV6-5 and TRBJ2-5; no definite D call. The CDR3 runs to 13 residues. V was trimmed by 4 bases and J by 4 bases, leaving 10 bases between them. Germline V gene data show CDR1 as MNHEY and CDR2 as SVGAGI.

CDR3 sequence (DNA): TGTGCCACCAGCGCACGTAAGGGTTTGGGAGAGACCCAGTACTTC. It is translated as CATSARKGLGETQYF. The V gene is TRBV15, the J gene TRBJ2-5; D not resolved. The CDR3 spans 15 residues. Germline CDR1 reads LNHNV; CDR2 reads YYDKDF (reference sequence). V was clipped by 5 bases and J by 4 bases, with 17 bases between them.

This chain connects TRBV12-5 to TRBJ2-4; 12 bases align to TRBD2. The germline CDR1 and CDR2 sequences are LGHNT and FRNRAP. This CDR3 is built from 19 residues. Trimming took 0 bases from V and 6 from J; bases not matched to a gene: 12. The CDR3 region has the DNA TGTGCTAGTGGTTTGGTACTAAAGCTAGCGGGGGGGCCAGGAAACATTCAGTACTTC. This sequence encodes CASGLVLKLAGGPGNIQYF.

The genes are TRBV6-5 and TRBJ1-2, with 8 bases aligning to TRBD1. Germline V gives CDR1 MNHEY, CDR2 SVGAGI. The CDR3 totals 14 residues. V was pared by 6 bases and J by 3 bases, with 6 bases of the junction left unmatched. CDR3 in DNA: TGTGCCAGCAGGGACACAGGGGGAGACTATGGCTACACCTTC. Translating it yields CASRDTGGDYGYTF.

This clonotype was seen only a few times. The J gene is TRBJ2-3, the V gene TRBV12-3 or TRBV12-4; 7 positions agree with TRBD1. This CDR3 has 17 residues. V lost 6 bases and J lost 6; bases outside the gene matches: 18. In DNA, the CDR3 is TGTGCCAGCAGCCCATGGTTCCCAAGGGGGCTAGGGGATACGCAGTATTTT. This codes for CASSPWFPRGLGDTQYF.

The genes are TRBV7-9 and TRBJ1-6; D is ambiguous. CDR3 length: 16 amino acids. CDR1 and CDR2 (germline): SEHNR, FQNEAQ (reference sequence). Deletions cut 4 bases from V and 0 bases from J, with 10 bases between. The CDR3 DNA follows: TGTGCCAGCAGCTCGCTGCGGAGCTCCTATAATTCACCCCTCCACTTT. It yields the protein CASSSLRSSYNSPLHF.

The genes are TRBV7-9 and TRBJ1-5, with TRBD1 as a possible D gene (5 bases). The ends were cut back, 5 bases at V and 5 bases at J, with 7 bases in the middle. Germline CDR1 reads SEHNR; CDR2 reads FQNEAQ (reference sequence). This CDR3 contains 12 residues. CDR3 coding DNA: TGTGCCAGCAGCGCAGGGTATCAGCCCCAGCATTTT. It yields the protein CASSAGYQPQHF. The variable domain in full, completed from reference TRBV7-9 and TRBJ1-5, reads DTGVSQNPRHKITKRGQNVTFRCDPISEHNRLYWYRQTLGQGPEFLTYFQNEAQLEKSRLLSDRFSAERPKGSFSTLEIQRTEQGDSAMYLCASSAGYQPQHFGDGTRLSIL.

The chain is built from TRBV9 and TRBJ1-3, with D possibly being TRBD1 (5 bases). Trimming took off 3 bases at V and 3 bases at J, with 13 bases between the two ends. Germline V lookup: CDR1 SGDLS, CDR2 YYNGEE. This CDR3 spans 15 amino acids. The CDR3 DNA reads TGTGCCAGCAGCGAGATCAGGGAAGGTGGAAACACCATATATTTT. Its translation is CASSEIREGGNTIYF.

This clonotype was found a few times. This chain connects TRBV7-9 to TRBJ2-5; 12 nucleotides line up with TRBD1. The CDR3 contains 16 residues. The germline CDR1 and CDR2 sequences are SEHNR and FQNEAQ (reference sequence). V lost 3 bases, J lost 5 bases, and 7 bases stayed unmatched. CDR3 nucleotide sequence: TGTGCCAGCAGCTTTGGGACAGGGGGCAGTTGGGAGACCCAGTACTTC. Translated, it gives CASSFGTGGSWETQYF.

This rearrangement joins TRBV11-2 to TRBJ2-7; 7 nucleotides align to TRBD1. V lost 5 bases to trimming and J lost 3 bases; unmatched junction nucleotides: 4. Looked up from germline, CDR1 is SGHAT and CDR2 is FQNNGV. CDR3 length: 13 amino acids. CDR3 DNA: TGTGCCAGCAGCAAAGACAGGGTCTACGAGCAGTACTTC. The encoded protein is CASSKDRVYEQYF. Using reference TRBV11-2 and TRBJ2-7 for the parts outside the CDR3, the full variable domain is EAGVAQSPRYKIIEKRQSVAFWCNPISGHATLYWYQQILGQGPKLLIQFQNNGVVDDSQLPKDRFSAERLKGVDSTLKIQPAKLEDSAVYLCASSKDRVYEQYFGPGTRLTVT.

Ten or more counts support this clonotype. This chain joins TRBV4-2 and TRBJ2-1; weak D call: TRBD2 (6 bases). Germline CDR1 reads LGHNA; CDR2 reads YNFKEQ. CDR3 length: 16 amino acids. V was shortened by 2 bases and J by 4 bases, with 15 bases between the two germline ends. The CDR3 region is CASSQRRGRNYNEQFF. The DNA for the CDR3 is TGTGCCAGCAGCCAAAGGCGGGGCCGTAATTACAATGAGCAGTTCTTC.

This clonotype was found a few times. V usage is TRBV4-3 and J usage is TRBJ2-7; TRBD1 or TRBD2 may be the D gene (5 bases each). Trimming pared 4 bases from V and 4 bases from J, leaving 11 bases between. CDR1 and CDR2 (germline): LGHNA, YSLEER. This CDR3 is 13 amino acids long. The CDR3 loop is CASSPEGTYEQYF. As DNA, the CDR3 is TGCGCCAGCAGCCCAGAGGGGACGTACGAGCAGTACTTC.

This clonotype was detected many times. V usage is TRBV7-9 and J usage is TRBJ1-5; D remains ambiguous. The CDR3 is 12 residues long. Trimming removed 5 bases from V and 6 bases from J, with 8 bases in between. Looked up from germline, CDR1 is SEHNR and CDR2 is FQNEAQ (reference sequence). The CDR3 nucleotides are TGTGCCAGCAGCGACCAAGGTCAGCCCCAGCATTTT. Protein sequence: CASSDQGQPQHF.